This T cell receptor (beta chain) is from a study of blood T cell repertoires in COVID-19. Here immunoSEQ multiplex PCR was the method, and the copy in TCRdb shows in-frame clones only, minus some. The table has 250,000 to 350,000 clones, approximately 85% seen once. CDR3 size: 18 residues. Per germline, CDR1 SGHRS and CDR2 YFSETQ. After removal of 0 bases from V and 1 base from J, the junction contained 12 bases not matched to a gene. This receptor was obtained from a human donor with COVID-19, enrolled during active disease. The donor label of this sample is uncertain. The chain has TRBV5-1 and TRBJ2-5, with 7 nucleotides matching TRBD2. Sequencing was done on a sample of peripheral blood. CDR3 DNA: TGCGCCAGCAGCTTGGCCCCTTCCAGCGGGACCCTCCAAGAGACCCAGTACTTC. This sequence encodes CASSLAPSSGTLQETQYF.